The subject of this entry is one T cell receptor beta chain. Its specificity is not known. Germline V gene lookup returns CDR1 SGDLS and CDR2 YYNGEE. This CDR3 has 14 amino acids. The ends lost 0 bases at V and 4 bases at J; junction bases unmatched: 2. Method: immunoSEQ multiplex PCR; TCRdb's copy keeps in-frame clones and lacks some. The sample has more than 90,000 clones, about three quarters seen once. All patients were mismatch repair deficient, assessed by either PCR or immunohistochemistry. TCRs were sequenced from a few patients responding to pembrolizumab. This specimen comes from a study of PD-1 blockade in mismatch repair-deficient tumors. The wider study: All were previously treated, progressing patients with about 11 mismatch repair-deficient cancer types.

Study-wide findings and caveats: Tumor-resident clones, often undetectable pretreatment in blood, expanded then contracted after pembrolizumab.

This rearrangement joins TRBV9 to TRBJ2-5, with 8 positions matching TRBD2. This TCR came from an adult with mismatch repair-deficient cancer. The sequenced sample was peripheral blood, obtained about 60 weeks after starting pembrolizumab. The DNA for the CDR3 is TGTGCCAGCAGCGTAGGGACTAGCAGAGAGACCCAGTACTTC. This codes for CASSVGTSRETQYF.